A single sample gave rise to the 18 T cell receptor beta chains below, sequenced in a study of shared clonotypes between healthy human individuals. The table came from immunoSEQ multiplex PCR; TCRdb's copy has only in-frame clones and leaves some out. Found here are approximately 1,000,000 clones, roughly 80% of them singletons; the top ten hold almost 0.9%. The sample was memory CD4+ T cells from PBMCs. Subset denoted: CD45RA-negative fraction. These receptors all come from a young man in good health. Some clones in this sample may be carry-over from other donors' samples.

This clone was seen a few times. This chain uses TRBV27 with TRBJ1-4, with 7 nucleotides matching TRBD1. CDR3 length: 14 amino acids. Per the germline V gene, CDR1 is MNHEY and CDR2 is SMNVEV (reference sequence). The J segment lost 10 bases and the V segment lost 7 bases, leaving 12 bases of the junction unmatched. The CDR3 loop is CASNQRGRDGKLFF. The CDR3, as DNA: TGTGCCAGCAATCAAAGGGGGCGGGATGGAAAACTGTTTTTT.

The chain recombines TRBV2 with TRBJ1-2; D is unclear. CDR1 and CDR2 from the germline V gene are SNHLY and FYNNEI. Trimming pared 2 bases from V and 8 bases from J, leaving 18 bases between. CDR3 length: 15 residues. This CDR3 is CASSELSQAAGGYTF. CDR3 DNA sequence: TGTGCCAGCAGTGAATTGAGTCAGGCAGCGGGGGGCTACACCTTC.

The chain links TRBV18 to TRBJ1-2; TRBD1 is a possible D gene (5 bases). Trimming took off 5 bases at V and 4 bases at J, with 11 bases between the two ends. This CDR3 comprises 13 residues. Germline loops: CDR1 KGHSH, CDR2 LQKENI. CDR3 loop: CASSAGRTYGYTF. The CDR3 DNA is TGTGCCAGCTCAGCAGGGAGGACCTATGGCTACACCTTC.

The rearrangement uses TRBV27 and TRBJ2-3, with TRBD2 identical over 11 bases. Germline V gene data show CDR1 as MNHEY and CDR2 as SMNVEV (reference sequence). The CDR3 extends over 18 amino acids. J was trimmed by 2 bases and V by 3 bases; bases with no gene match: 10. The CDR3 DNA is TGTGCCAGCAGTTTTGCGCCTAGCGGGAGGTACGACACAGATACGCAGTATTTT. Residues: CASSFAPSGRYDTDTQYF.

The rearrangement uses TRBV7-9 and TRBJ2-2, with D perhaps TRBD1 (7 bases). CDR3 length: 14 residues. CDR1 SEHNR and CDR2 FQNEAQ come from the germline V gene (reference sequence). Deletions cut 6 bases from V and 6 bases from J, with 14 bases between. CDR3 in amino acids: CASREQGRSGELFF. The CDR3, as DNA: TGTGCCAGCAGAGAACAGGGGAGGTCCGGGGAGCTGTTTTTT.

The chain employs TRBV5-1 and TRBJ2-5; possible D gene TRBD2, 5 bases. V was shortened by 2 bases and J by 1 base, with 12 bases between the two germline ends. This CDR3 has 15 amino acids. The germline CDR1 and CDR2 sequences are SGHRS and YFSETQ. DNA for the CDR3: TGCGCCAGCAGCTTCCAGGACGGGATCCAAGAGACCCAGTACTTC. It translates to CASSFQDGIQETQYF. Supplemented by reference TRBV5-1 and TRBJ2-5, the full variable domain reads KAGVTQTPRYLIKTRGQQVTLSCSPISGHRSVSWYQQTPGQGLQFLFEYFSETQRNKGNFPGRFSGRQFSNSRSEMNVSTLELGDSALYLCASSFQDGIQETQYFGPGTRLLVL.

The chain links TRBV11-3 to TRBJ2-3; 8 bases line up with TRBD2. In germline, CDR1 is SGHNT, CDR2 YENEEA. The trim removed 5 bases at V and 4 bases at J, leaving 11 bases unmatched. The CDR3 sequence is 16 residues long. The DNA for the CDR3 is TGTGCCAGCAGCACGCGGTGGGGGCGGGAGGCAGATACGCAGTATTTT. It specifies CASSTRWGREADTQYF.

A few counts support this clone. The chain carries TRBV9 and TRBJ1-4; TRBD1 is a possible D gene (5 bases). Looked up from germline, CDR1 is SGDLS and CDR2 is YYNGEE. Trimming took off 0 bases at V and 6 bases at J, with 9 bases between the two ends. CDR3 size: 14 residues. Here the CDR3 reads CASSVAGWDEKLFF. The CDR3 region has the DNA TGTGCCAGCAGCGTAGCAGGGTGGGATGAAAAACTGTTTTTT.

The chain is built from TRBV10-3 and TRBJ2-4; 9 positions match TRBD2. The CDR3 length is 14 residues. J was trimmed by 5 bases and V by 7 bases; bases with no gene match: 6. Looked up from germline, CDR1 is ENHRY and CDR2 is SYGVKD. CDR3 in DNA: TGTGCCATCAAGGCGGGAGGGCTAGAAAACATTCAGTACTTC. Translated, it gives CAIKAGGLENIQYF.

V gene TRBV19 combines with J gene TRBJ1-5; D remains unclear. This CDR3 is 13 amino acids long. The germline V gene has CDR1 LNHDA and CDR2 SQIVND (reference sequence). V shed 4 bases and J shed 9 bases, with 13 bases lying between them. In DNA, the CDR3 is TGTGCCAGTAGTACTTCGACCGTTACGCCCCAGCATTTT. This translates into CASSTSTVTPQHF.

V gene TRBV18 combines with J gene TRBJ1-4; no clear D gene. V was pared by 2 bases and J by 7 bases, with 14 bases between. The germline CDR1 and CDR2 sequences are KGHSH and LQKENI. This CDR3 comprises 15 residues. The CDR3 DNA reads as TGTGCCAGCTCACCAGGGTCTGGGCGCGGTGAAAAACTGTTTTTT. Protein sequence: CASSPGSGRGEKLFF.

This clone has only a few counts. The gene calls are TRBV4-1 and TRBJ2-5, with 14 bases matching TRBD2. This CDR3 spans 15 amino acids. Germline values: CDR1 MGHRA, CDR2 YSYEKL. The junction had 3 bases not matched to a gene; V was cut back by 4 bases and J by 5 bases. CDR3 in amino acids: CASSPGLAGDETQYF. The CDR3 DNA reads as TGCGCCAGCAGCCCGGGACTAGCGGGAGATGAGACCCAGTACTTC.

Here the CDR3 DNA reads TGTGCCAGCAGAGGGGTTCGGGATGAAAAACTGTTTTTT. This sequence encodes CASRGVRDEKLFF. This chain joins TRBV6-5 and TRBJ1-4; TRBD1 might be the D (5 bases). This CDR3 spans 13 amino acids. The V end was cut by 6 bases, the J end by 6 bases, with 11 bases between. CDR1 is MNHEY and CDR2 is SVGAGI in the germline V gene.

On this clone itself: At the DNA level, this CDR3 is encoded by other sequences in the same sample as well. The chain is built from TRBV7-2 and TRBJ1-2; 7 bases line up with TRBD1. CDR1 is SGHTA, CDR2 FQGNSA, per germline. This CDR3 is built from 12 residues. After removal of 1 base from V and 11 bases from J, the junction contained 4 bases not matched to a gene. The CDR3, as DNA: TGTGCCAGCAGCTTAGGAGGGGGCGGATACACCTTC. This gives the protein CASSLGGGGYTF.

About this clone itself: The sample holds other DNA sequences that translate to the same CDR3. The chain links TRBV9 to TRBJ2-5; TRBD2 matches at 12 bases. Trimming took 1 base from V and 4 from J; bases not matched to a gene: 2. This CDR3 comprises 15 residues. The germline gives CDR1 SGDLS, CDR2 YYNGEE. The CDR3: CASSVLGLAGETQYF. CDR3 in DNA: TGTGCCAGCAGCGTATTGGGACTAGCGGGAGAGACCCAGTACTTC.

The chain combines TRBV19 with TRBJ1-1; no clear D. Germline V gene data show CDR1 as LNHDA and CDR2 as SQIVND (reference sequence). V was pared by 1 base and J by 5 bases, with 14 bases between. The CDR3 spans 15 residues. The CDR3 loop is CASSIGPSGTTEAFF. In DNA form, the CDR3 reads TGTGCCAGTAGTATAGGTCCGTCTGGAACGACTGAAGCTTTCTTT.

This clone has a handful of counts. The chain links TRBV4-2 to TRBJ1-4; no definite D call. CDR3 length: 13 amino acids. Looked up from germline, CDR1 is LGHNA and CDR2 is YNFKEQ. Trimming took 4 bases from V and 8 from J, leaving 11 bases between them. The CDR3 nucleotides are TGTGCCAGCAGCCCGGAGAGGCGGGAAAAACTGTTTTTT. Translation: CASSPERREKLFF.

The V and J genes are TRBV5-4 and TRBJ2-3; 8 bases map to TRBD2. The CDR3 runs to 15 residues. From germline, CDR1 is SGHNT and CDR2 YYREEE (reference sequence). Trimming at V came to 4 bases and at J to 6 bases, leaving 10 bases not matched to a gene. The CDR3 nucleotides are TGTGCCAGCAGCCCCGGACTAGCCGGGCCGGATACGCAGTATTTT. It translates to CASSPGLAGPDTQYF. The full variable domain, its missing parts supplied by reference TRBV5-4 and TRBJ2-3, is ETGVTQSPTHLIKTRGQQVTLRCSSQSGHNTVSWYQQALGQGPQFIFQYYREEENGRGNFPPRFSGLQFPNYSSELNVNALELDDSALYLCASSPGLAGPDTQYFGPGTRLTVL.